A single sample gave rise to the 32 T cell receptor beta chains below, sequenced in a study of blood T cell repertoires in COVID-19. Here immunoSEQ multiplex PCR was the method, and the copy in TCRdb shows in-frame clones only, minus some. The sample has 130,000 to 150,000 clones, around four fifths seen once; the top ten hold nearly 3%. The specimen was peripheral blood. The receptors come from a woman in her 40s with active or convalescent COVID-19.

The chain is built from TRBV7-8 and TRBJ1-5; D is undetermined. The CDR3 sequence is 16 residues long. V lost 5 bases and J lost 6, with 20 bases in between. Germline V gene sequence: CDR1 SGHVS, CDR2 FQNEAQ. CDR3 bases: TGTGCCAGCAGCAAACCGGGCCTCGGGCGGGGTCAGCCCCAGCATTTT. It translates to CASSKPGLGRGQPQHF. Together with reference TRBV7-8 and TRBJ1-5, the CDR3 gives the full variable domain: GAGVSQSPRYKVAKRGQDVALRCDPISGHVSLFWYQQALGQGPEFLTYFQNEAQLDKSGLPSDRFFAERPEGSVSTLKIQRTQQEDSAVYLCASSKPGLGRGQPQHFGDGTRLSIL.

The rearrangement links TRBV25-1 to TRBJ2-5; 7 positions match TRBD1. Unmatched junction bases numbered 6, after V lost 10 bases and J lost 1 base. The CDR3 has 13 amino acids. CDR1 MGHDK and CDR2 SYGVNS come from the germline V gene. CDR3 in amino acids: CAITDRVQETQYF. The CDR3, as DNA: TGTGCCATTACAGACAGGGTCCAAGAGACCCAGTACTTC. The full variable domain, in which reference TRBV25-1 and TRBJ2-5 provide the parts outside the CDR3, is EADIYQTPRYLVIGTGKKITLECSQTMGHDKMYWYQQDPGMELHLIHYSYGVNSTEKGDLSSESTVSRIRTEHFPLTLESARPSHTSQYLCAITDRVQETQYFGPGTRLLVL.

In DNA form, the CDR3 reads TGTGCCATCAGACAGTTCGGCTATGGCTACACCTTC. Translating gives CAIRQFGYGYTF. The chain couples TRBV11-2 to TRBJ1-2; D may be TRBD1 (5 bases). The CDR3 is 12 amino acids. V lost 10 bases, J lost 4 bases, and 13 bases lay in between. Per the germline V gene, CDR1 is SGHAT and CDR2 is FQNNGV.

With regard to this clone: The same CDR3 can be traced to other DNA sequences in this sample. The chain couples TRBV11-2 to TRBJ1-5; possible D gene TRBD1, 6 bases. This CDR3 has 15 residues. Germline values: CDR1 SGHAT, CDR2 FQNNGV. Trimming removed 0 bases from V and 6 bases from J, with 12 bases in between. The DNA for the CDR3 is TGTGCCAGCAGCTTAGACGGGGGGGCCGGTCAGCCCCAGCATTTT. Residues: CASSLDGGAGQPQHF.

The chain has TRBV18 and TRBJ2-3; tentative D call: TRBD1 (5 bases). The germline V gene has CDR1 KGHSH and CDR2 LQKENI. Between the trimmed V and J ends, which lost 3 bases and 3 bases, there was a span of 16 bases. CDR3 length: 16 amino acids. Here the CDR3 DNA reads TGTGCCAGCTCACCGCCCCCAGGGATGGGAACAGATACGCAGTATTTT. It is translated as CASSPPPGMGTDTQYF.

The chain employs TRBV27 and TRBJ2-1, with 9 nucleotides matching TRBD2. The CDR3 is made up of 16 amino acids. The V gene end was trimmed by 7 bases and the J gene end by 4 bases; junction bases not matched to a gene: 11. Germline V gene sequence: CDR1 MNHEY, CDR2 SMNVEV (reference sequence). As DNA, the CDR3 is TGTGCCAGCACCGCCTTGACTAGCGGAATTTACAATGAGCAGTTCTTC. It translates to CASTALTSGIYNEQFF.

The chain recombines TRBV5-4 with TRBJ2-7; TRBD2 matches 10 bases. The V gene end was trimmed by 4 bases and the J gene end by 2 bases; junction bases not matched to a gene: 3. The CDR3 sequence is 14 residues long. CDR1 SGHNT and CDR2 YYREEE come from the germline V gene (reference sequence). The CDR3 loop reads CASSVGLAAYEQYF. Here the CDR3 DNA reads TGTGCCAGCAGCGTCGGACTAGCGGCCTACGAGCAGTACTTC.

The chain couples TRBV6-2 or TRBV6-3 to TRBJ2-1; 8 bases are shared with TRBD2. The V gene's germline CDR1 is MNHEY and CDR2 SVGEGT. Unmatched junction bases numbered 15, after V lost 3 bases and J lost 2 bases. The CDR3 has 19 amino acids. The CDR3 nucleotides read TGTGCCAGCAGTTATTGGGGACTAGGGTCACGGACACCCTACAATGAGCAGTTCTTC. This gives the protein CASSYWGLGSRTPYNEQFF.

The chain couples TRBV7-9 to TRBJ1-5; 9 bases are shared with TRBD1. The CDR3 has 16 amino acids. The germline gives CDR1 SEHNR, CDR2 FQNEAQ (reference sequence). Germline trimming cut 3 bases from V and 6 bases from J; bases unmatched to any gene: 9. CDR3 loop: CASSFWTGEHAQPQHF. CDR3 bases: TGTGCCAGCAGCTTCTGGACAGGGGAACATGCTCAGCCCCAGCATTTT.

The chain is built from TRBV3-1 (or the pseudogene TRBV3-2) and TRBJ1-1, with D tentatively TRBD1 (5 bases). The V gene's germline CDR1 is LGHDT and CDR2 YNNKEL (reference sequence). There are 15 residues in the CDR3. The V end lost 7 bases, the J end lost 1 base, and 16 bases lay between the germline ends. The CDR3 DNA sequence: TGTGCCAGCACACCTGGGGGGGGGTCGAACACTGAAGCTTTCTTT. It codes for CASTPGGGSNTEAFF.

A few counts support this clone. Additional DNA sequences in this sample encode the identical CDR3. The gene calls are TRBV12-3 or TRBV12-4 and TRBJ2-5; the D gene is possibly TRBD2 (6 bases). V was pared by 5 bases and J by 4 bases, with 11 bases between. The CDR3 is 13 amino acids. In nucleotides, the CDR3 is TGTGCCAGCAGTGCCCCGGAGGGAGAGACCCAGTACTTC. It codes for CASSAPEGETQYF.

The chain is built from TRBV7-9 and TRBJ1-4, with D maybe TRBD1 (6 bases). Looked up from germline, CDR1 is SEHNR and CDR2 is FQNEAQ (reference sequence). Trimming removed 10 bases from V and 4 bases from J, with 13 bases in between. The CDR3 runs to 13 residues. The CDR3 sequence: CATPAGDNEKLFF. In DNA, the CDR3 is TGTGCCACCCCAGCAGGGGATAATGAAAAACTGTTTTTT.

V is TRBV18 and J is TRBJ1-3, with 9 bases aligning to TRBD1. The CDR3 consists of 17 residues. The trim removed 2 bases at V and 1 base at J, leaving 6 bases unmatched. Germline CDR1 is KGHSH and CDR2 is LQKENI. The chain's CDR3 is CASSPSDRGLSGNTIYF. CDR3 DNA sequence: TGTGCCAGCTCACCAAGTGACAGGGGGTTGTCTGGAAACACCATATATTTT. Together with reference TRBV18 and TRBJ1-3, the CDR3 gives the full variable domain: NAGVMQNPRHLVRRRGQEARLRCSPMKGHSHVYWYRQLPEEGLKFMVYLQKENIIDESGMPKERFSAEFPKEGPSILRIQQVVRGDSAAYFCASSPSDRGLSGNTIYFGEGSWLTVV.

The chain uses TRBV6-6 and TRBJ1-1; D is unresolved. The V gene's germline CDR1 is MNHNY and CDR2 SVGAGI (reference sequence). Trimming stripped 0 bases from V and 6 bases from J, with 8 bases between. CDR3 length equals 13 residues. CDR3 in amino acids: CASSYSSGAEAFF. CDR3 DNA: TGTGCCAGCAGTTACTCGTCGGGAGCTGAAGCTTTCTTT.

This sequence joins TRBV19 and TRBJ2-2, with D perhaps matching TRBD2 (5 bases). This CDR3 has 13 amino acids. Germline V gives CDR1 LNHDA, CDR2 SQIVND (reference sequence). The V end was cut by 2 bases, the J end by 5 bases, with 6 bases between. The CDR3 DNA is TGTGCCAGTAGTATACGGGGAACCGGGGAGCTGTTTTTT. It translates to CASSIRGTGELFF.

The chain uses TRBV6-5 and TRBJ1-2, with 12 nucleotides matching TRBD1. The CDR3 is 14 amino acids. Germline CDR1 is MNHEY and CDR2 is SVGAGI. V shed 4 bases, J shed 8 bases, and the junction held 5 bases outside the gene matches. CDR3 coding DNA: TGTGCCAGCAGTTGGGACAGGGGGCTCGACGGCTACACCTTC. It yields the protein CASSWDRGLDGYTF.

This clone was counted a single time. This chain's CDR3 is CASSHGLAGNTDTQYF. The CDR3, as DNA: TGCGCCAGCAGCCATGGACTAGCGGGGAACACAGATACGCAGTATTTT. This chain connects TRBV4-1 to TRBJ2-3, with TRBD2 matching over 12 bases. With 3 bases clipped from V and 2 bases from J, the junction kept 3 bases outside the gene matches. The germline V gene encodes CDR1 MGHRA and CDR2 YSYEKL. The CDR3 consists of 16 residues.

The rearrangement joins TRBV5-6 to TRBJ1-2, with TRBD1 as a possible D gene (5 bases). The V gene lost 4 bases and the J gene lost 6 bases, with 13 bases spanning the gap. Germline values: CDR1 SGHDT, CDR2 YYEEEE. This CDR3 is built from 13 residues. The CDR3: CASSPSGVHGYTF. CDR3 nucleotides: TGTGCCAGCAGCCCTTCGGGGGTCCATGGCTACACCTTC.

This clone was counted once. CDR3 region: CASSVEGYEQYF. CDR3 in DNA: TGTGCCAGCAGCGTGGAGGGCTACGAGCAGTACTTC. V and J are TRBV7-9 and TRBJ2-7; the D gene is possibly TRBD2 (6 bases). Germline V gene lookup returns CDR1 SEHNR and CDR2 FQNEAQ (reference sequence). CDR3 length equals 12 residues. V lost 5 bases to trimming and J lost 3 bases, with 8 bases between them.

V is TRBV9 and J is TRBJ2-1; D uncertain. Germline CDR1 and CDR2: SGDLS and YYNGEE. This CDR3 has 16 residues. Trimming stripped 2 bases from V and 3 bases from J, with 15 bases between. The CDR3 sequence is CASSVAGRSGYNEQFF. CDR3 coding DNA: TGTGCCAGCAGCGTCGCTGGTCGCTCAGGCTACAATGAGCAGTTCTTC. The entire variable domain, with the rest obtained from reference TRBV9 and TRBJ2-1, is as follows: DSGVTQTPKHLITATGQRVTLRCSPRSGDLSVYWYQQSLDQGLQFLIQYYNGEERAKGNILERFSAQQFPDLHSELNLSSLELGDSALYFCASSVAGRSGYNEQFFGPGTRLTVL.

This rearrangement joins TRBV7-9 to TRBJ2-7, with D possibly matching TRBD2 (6 bases). The CDR3 spans 15 residues. Trimming took 0 bases from V and 6 from J, leaving 15 bases between them. CDR1 is SEHNR, CDR2 FQNEAQ, per germline (reference sequence). In DNA form, the CDR3 reads TGTGCCAGCAGCTTAGCCGGTTCAGCGACTAGCGAGCAGTACTTC. Amino acid sequence: CASSLAGSATSEQYF.

This chain uses TRBV2 with TRBJ1-4, with TRBD1 matching over 9 bases. Germline V gives CDR1 SNHLY, CDR2 FYNNEI. Germline trimming cut 6 bases from V and 8 bases from J; bases unmatched to any gene: 7. This CDR3 contains 14 residues. CDR3 protein: CASRQGAPREKLFF. The CDR3 DNA sequence: TGTGCCAGCAGACAGGGGGCCCCCCGGGAAAAACTGTTTTTT.

The rearrangement uses TRBV11-2 and TRBJ2-5; D is ambiguous. Trimming took off 1 base at V and 5 bases at J, with 8 bases between the two ends. The length of the CDR3 is 13 residues. CDR1 and CDR2 (germline): SGHAT, FQNNGV. The CDR3 DNA reads as TGTGCCAGCAGCTTAGCCAACATCGAGACCCAGTACTTC. It codes for CASSLANIETQYF.

The V and J genes are TRBV27 and TRBJ1-6, with a possible D match to TRBD1 (6 bases). The germline gives CDR1 MNHEY, CDR2 SMNVEV (reference sequence). V was trimmed by 4 bases and J by 10 bases, leaving 11 bases between them. The CDR3 loop spans 13 amino acids. CDR3 sequence reads: CASSSQGSSPLHF. The CDR3 region has the DNA TGTGCCAGCAGTTCCCAGGGGTCCTCACCCCTCCACTTT.

The chain recombines TRBV4-1 with TRBJ2-1; 9 bases are a match to TRBD1. The V and J ends lost 0 bases and 3 bases, in that order; junction bases with no gene match: 3. CDR1 MGHRA and CDR2 YSYEKL come from the germline V gene. This CDR3 contains 16 residues. The CDR3 here is CASSQETGGFYNEQFF. Written as DNA, the CDR3 is TGCGCCAGCAGCCAAGAGACAGGGGGTTTCTACAATGAGCAGTTCTTC.

The genes are TRBV7-9 and TRBJ2-2; TRBD2 matches 14 bases. J lost 6 bases, V lost 5 bases, and 5 bases had no gene match. Germline values: CDR1 SEHNR, CDR2 FQNEAQ (reference sequence). The length of the CDR3 is 16 residues. The CDR3 bases are TGTGCCAGCAGCACGACTAGCGGGGGGGCAGCCGGGGAGCTGTTTTTT. Its translation: CASSTTSGGAAGELFF.

The rearrangement links TRBV7-6 to TRBJ1-6; D ambiguous. Germline loops: CDR1 SGHVS, CDR2 FNYEAQ. The V end was cut by 3 bases, the J end by 7 bases, with 13 bases between. This CDR3 spans 15 amino acids. CDR3 region: CASSLMEGPNSPLHF. The CDR3 nucleotides read TGTGCCAGCAGCTTGATGGAGGGTCCGAATTCACCCCTCCACTTT.

V and J are TRBV21-1 and TRBJ2-7; the table's TRBD1 call for D was not verified on the DNA. TRBV21-1 is flagged as a pseudogene. The CDR3 runs to 15 residues. CDR3 nucleotides: TGTGCCAGCAGCAAAGTTCCGACAGGGGTCCACGAGCAGTACTTC. It is translated as CASSKVPTGVHEQYF.

Note on this clone: Within the sample, other DNA sequences also encode this same CDR3. The V call is TRBV19, the J call TRBJ2-1; 8 nucleotides agree with TRBD1. Trimming cost V 5 bases and J 7 bases; bases outside gene matches: 7. Germline V lookup: CDR1 LNHDA, CDR2 SQIVND (reference sequence). This CDR3 has 14 residues. CDR3 residues: CASSPRTGSNEQFF. The CDR3 DNA reads as TGTGCCAGTAGTCCCCGGACAGGGTCGAATGAGCAGTTCTTC.

The rearrangement links TRBV12-5 to TRBJ2-2; 7 bases agree with TRBD1. The trim removed 6 bases at V and 4 bases at J, leaving 11 bases unmatched. This CDR3 has 16 residues. Germline CDR1 reads LGHNT; CDR2 reads FRNRAP. CDR3 in amino acids: CASGEGQPTITGELFF. CDR3 sequence (DNA): TGTGCTAGTGGAGAGGGACAGCCAACTATCACCGGGGAGCTGTTTTTT.

V usage is TRBV4-3 and J usage is TRBJ2-2, with 7 bases fitting TRBD1. Germline values: CDR1 LGHNA, CDR2 YSLEER. The length of the CDR3 is 16 residues. Trimming cost V 4 bases and J 4 bases; bases outside gene matches: 9. CDR3 region: CASSRGTGQSTGELFF. The DNA of the CDR3 is TGCGCCAGCAGCCGAGGGACGGGACAGTCCACCGGGGAGCTGTTTTTT.

This chain connects TRBV2 to TRBJ1-6; D is undetermined. The CDR3 is made up of 18 amino acids. Trimming left V 0 bases short and J 5 bases short, with 17 bases between. The V gene's germline CDR1 is SNHLY and CDR2 FYNNEI. The CDR3 sequence is CASSEAPLRAGNNSPLHF. The CDR3 nucleotides are TGTGCCAGCAGTGAAGCGCCCCTGAGGGCCGGGAATAATTCACCCCTCCACTTT.